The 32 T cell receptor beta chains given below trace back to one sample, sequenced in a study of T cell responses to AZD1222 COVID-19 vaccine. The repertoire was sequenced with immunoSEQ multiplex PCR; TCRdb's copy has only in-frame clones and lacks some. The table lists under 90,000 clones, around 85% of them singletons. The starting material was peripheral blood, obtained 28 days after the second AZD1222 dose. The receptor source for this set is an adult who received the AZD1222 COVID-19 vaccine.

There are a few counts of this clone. This CDR3 is CASSRWTAKETQYF. In DNA, the CDR3 is TGTGCCAGCAGCCGTTGGACAGCTAAAGAGACCCAGTACTTC. The V call is TRBV5-4, the J call TRBJ2-5; weak D call: TRBD1 (6 bases). Trimming cost V 4 bases and J 3 bases, with 13 bases left between them. This CDR3 is 14 amino acids long. Germline assignment: CDR1 SGHNT and CDR2 YYREEE (reference sequence). The full variable domain, in which reference TRBV5-4 and TRBJ2-5 provide the parts outside the CDR3, is ETGVTQSPTHLIKTRGQQVTLRCSSQSGHNTVSWYQQALGQGPQFIFQYYREEENGRGNFPPRFSGLQFPNYSSELNVNALELDDSALYLCASSRWTAKETQYFGPGTRLLVL.

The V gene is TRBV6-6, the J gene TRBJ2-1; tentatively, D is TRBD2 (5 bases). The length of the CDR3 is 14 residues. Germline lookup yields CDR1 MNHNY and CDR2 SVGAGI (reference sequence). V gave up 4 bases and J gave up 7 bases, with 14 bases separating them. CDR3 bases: TGTGCCAGCAGTTTCCCAGGCGGCGGGAATGAGCAGTTCTTC. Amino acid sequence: CASSFPGGGNEQFF.

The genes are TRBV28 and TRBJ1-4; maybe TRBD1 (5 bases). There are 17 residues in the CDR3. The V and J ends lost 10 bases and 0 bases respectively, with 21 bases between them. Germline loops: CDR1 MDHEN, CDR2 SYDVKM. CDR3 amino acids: CATTGTGEFATNEKLFF. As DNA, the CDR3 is TGTGCCACGACCGGGACTGGGGAATTTGCAACTAATGAAAAACTGTTTTTT.

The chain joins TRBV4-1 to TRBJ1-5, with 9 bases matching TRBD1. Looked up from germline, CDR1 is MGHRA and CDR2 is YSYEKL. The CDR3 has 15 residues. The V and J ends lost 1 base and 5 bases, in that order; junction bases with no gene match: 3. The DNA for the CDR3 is TGCGCCAGCAGCCAAGGGGGACAGGGCCATCAGCCCCAGCATTTT. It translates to CASSQGGQGHQPQHF.

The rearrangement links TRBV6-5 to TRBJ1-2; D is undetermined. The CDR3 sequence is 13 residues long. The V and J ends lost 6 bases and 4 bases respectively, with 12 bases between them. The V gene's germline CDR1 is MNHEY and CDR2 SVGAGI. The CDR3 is CASRDPGTYGYTF. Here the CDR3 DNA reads TGTGCCAGCAGAGACCCCGGAACCTATGGCTACACCTTC.

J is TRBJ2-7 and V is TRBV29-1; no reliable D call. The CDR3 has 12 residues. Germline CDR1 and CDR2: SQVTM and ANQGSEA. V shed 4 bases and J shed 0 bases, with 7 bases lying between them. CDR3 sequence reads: CSVGSSSYEQYF. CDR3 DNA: TGCAGCGTTGGGTCCAGCTCCTACGAGCAGTACTTC.

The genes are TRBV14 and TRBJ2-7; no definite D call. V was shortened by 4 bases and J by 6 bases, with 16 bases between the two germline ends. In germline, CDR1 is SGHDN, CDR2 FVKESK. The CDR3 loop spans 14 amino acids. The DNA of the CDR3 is TGTGCCAGCAGCCCCGGACGGTTATGGGGCGAGCAGTACTTC. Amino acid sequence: CASSPGRLWGEQYF. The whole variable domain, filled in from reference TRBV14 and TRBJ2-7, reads EAGVTQFPSHSVIEKGQTVTLRCDPISGHDNLYWYRRVMGKEIKFLLHFVKESKQDESGMPNNRFLAERTGGTYSTLKVQPAELEDSGVYFCASSPGRLWGEQYFGPGTRLTVT.

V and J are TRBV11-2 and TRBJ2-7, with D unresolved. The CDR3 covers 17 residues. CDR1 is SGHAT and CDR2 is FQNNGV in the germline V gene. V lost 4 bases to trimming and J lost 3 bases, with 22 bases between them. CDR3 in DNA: TGTGCCAGCAGCTCATTTAGAGACTGGAATCCCGGCTACGAGCAGTACTTC. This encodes CASSSFRDWNPGYEQYF.

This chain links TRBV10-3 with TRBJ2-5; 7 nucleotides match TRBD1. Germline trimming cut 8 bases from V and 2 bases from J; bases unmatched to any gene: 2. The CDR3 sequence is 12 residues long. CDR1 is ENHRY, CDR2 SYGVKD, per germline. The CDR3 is CAIWDSQETQYF. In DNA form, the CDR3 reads TGTGCCATCTGGGACAGTCAAGAGACCCAGTACTTC.

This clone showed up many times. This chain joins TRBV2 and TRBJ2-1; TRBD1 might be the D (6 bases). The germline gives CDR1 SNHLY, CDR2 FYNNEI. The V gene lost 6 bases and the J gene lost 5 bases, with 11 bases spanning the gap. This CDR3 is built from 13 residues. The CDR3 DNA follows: TGTGCCAGCAGGAAGGACAGCGACAATGAGCAGTTCTTC. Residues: CASRKDSDNEQFF.

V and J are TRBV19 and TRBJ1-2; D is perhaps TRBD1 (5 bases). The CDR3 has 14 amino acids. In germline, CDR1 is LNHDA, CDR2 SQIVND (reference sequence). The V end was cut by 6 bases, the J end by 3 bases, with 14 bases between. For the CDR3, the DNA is TGTGCCAGTAGCCGGGGGGGAACTGACTATGGCTACACCTTC. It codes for CASSRGGTDYGYTF. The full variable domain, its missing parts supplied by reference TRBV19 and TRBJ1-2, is DGGITQSPKYLFRKEGQNVTLSCEQNLNHDAMYWYRQDPGQGLRLIYYSQIVNDFQKGDIAEGYSVSREKKESFPLTVTSAQKNPTAFYLCASSRGGTDYGYTFGSGTRLTVV.

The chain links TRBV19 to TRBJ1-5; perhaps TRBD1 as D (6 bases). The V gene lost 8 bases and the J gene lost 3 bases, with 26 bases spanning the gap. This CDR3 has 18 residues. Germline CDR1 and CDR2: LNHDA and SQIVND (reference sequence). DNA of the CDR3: TGTGCCAGTGGGAGAGGAACAGGGAAGGCAAATACCAATCAGCCCCAGCATTTT. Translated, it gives CASGRGTGKANTNQPQHF.

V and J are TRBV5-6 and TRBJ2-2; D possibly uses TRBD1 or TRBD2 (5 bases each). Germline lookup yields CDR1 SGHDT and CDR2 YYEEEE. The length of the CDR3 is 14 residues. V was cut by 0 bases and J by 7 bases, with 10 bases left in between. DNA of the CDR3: TGTGCCAGCAGCTTGGTCGGGACGGACGGGGAGCTGTTTTTT. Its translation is CASSLVGTDGELFF.

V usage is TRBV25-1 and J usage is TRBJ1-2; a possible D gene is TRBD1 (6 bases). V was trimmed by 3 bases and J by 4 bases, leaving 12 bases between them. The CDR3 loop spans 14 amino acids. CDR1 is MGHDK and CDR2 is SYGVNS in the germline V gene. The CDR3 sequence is CASSDGLTGYGYTF. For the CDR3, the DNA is TGTGCCAGCAGTGATGGACTGACAGGCTATGGCTACACCTTC.

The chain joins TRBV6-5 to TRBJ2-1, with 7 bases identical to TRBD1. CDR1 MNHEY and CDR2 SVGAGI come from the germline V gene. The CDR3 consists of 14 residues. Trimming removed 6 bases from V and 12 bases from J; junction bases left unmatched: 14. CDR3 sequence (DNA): TGTGCCAGCAGACCCCCACGACAGGGTTCATTGCAGTTCTTC. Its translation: CASRPPRQGSLQFF.

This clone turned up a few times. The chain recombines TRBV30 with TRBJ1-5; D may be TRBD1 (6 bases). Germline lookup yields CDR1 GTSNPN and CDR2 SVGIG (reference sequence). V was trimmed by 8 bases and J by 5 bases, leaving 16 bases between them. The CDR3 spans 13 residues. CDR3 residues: CAAQGNSDQPQHF. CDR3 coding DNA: TGTGCCGCCCAGGGGAATAGTGATCAGCCCCAGCATTTT.

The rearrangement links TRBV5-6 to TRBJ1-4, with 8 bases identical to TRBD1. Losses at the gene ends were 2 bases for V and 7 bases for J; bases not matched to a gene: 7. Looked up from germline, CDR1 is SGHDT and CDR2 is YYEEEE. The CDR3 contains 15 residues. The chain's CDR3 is CASSLGTGLTEKLFF. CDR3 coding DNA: TGTGCCAGCAGCTTAGGGACAGGCCTCACTGAAAAACTGTTTTTT.

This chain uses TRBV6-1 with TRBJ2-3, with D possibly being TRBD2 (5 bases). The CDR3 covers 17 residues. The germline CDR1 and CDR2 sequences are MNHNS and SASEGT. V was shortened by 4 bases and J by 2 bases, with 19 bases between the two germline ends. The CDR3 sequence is CASSVGGGMLDTDTQYF. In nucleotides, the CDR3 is TGTGCCAGCAGTGTGGGTGGAGGTATGCTCGACACAGATACGCAGTATTTT.

The CDR3 region has the DNA TGTGCCAGCAGCCAAGCAAGAGGGGGATCACCCCTCCACTTT. As protein: CASSQARGGSPLHF. The V gene is TRBV3-1 (or the pseudogene TRBV3-2), the J gene TRBJ1-6; a possible D gene is TRBD1 (6 bases). The CDR3 is 14 residues long. V lost 1 base and J lost 10, with 11 bases in between. Germline CDR1 reads LGHDT; CDR2 reads YNNKEL (reference sequence).

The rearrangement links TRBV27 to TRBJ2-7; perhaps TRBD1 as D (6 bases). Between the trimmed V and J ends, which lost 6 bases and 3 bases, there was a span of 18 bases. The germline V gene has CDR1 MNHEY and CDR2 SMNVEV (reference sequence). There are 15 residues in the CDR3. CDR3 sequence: CASRGTSKFLYEQYF. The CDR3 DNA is TGTGCCAGCAGAGGGACATCAAAATTCCTCTACGAGCAGTACTTC.

CDR3: CASSIAGGSQDTQYF. Here the CDR3 DNA reads TGTGCCAGTAGTATAGCAGGGGGATCGCAAGATACGCAGTATTTT. The rearrangement joins TRBV19 to TRBJ2-3; 7 positions agree with TRBD1. Germline CDR1 is LNHDA and CDR2 is SQIVND (reference sequence). There are 15 residues in the CDR3. Trimming removed 1 base from V and 5 bases from J; junction bases left unmatched: 6.

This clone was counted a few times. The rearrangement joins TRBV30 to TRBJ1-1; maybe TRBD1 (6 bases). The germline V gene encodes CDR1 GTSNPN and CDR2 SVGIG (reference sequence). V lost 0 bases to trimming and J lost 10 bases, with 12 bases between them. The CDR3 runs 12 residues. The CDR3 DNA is TGTGCCTGGAGTGTTGTGACACAGGGAGCTTTCTTT. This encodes CAWSVVTQGAFF.

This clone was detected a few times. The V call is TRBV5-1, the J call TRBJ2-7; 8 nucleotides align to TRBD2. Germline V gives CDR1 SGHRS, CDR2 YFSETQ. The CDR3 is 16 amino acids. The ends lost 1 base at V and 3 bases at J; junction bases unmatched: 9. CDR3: CASSLLRGEKDYEQYF. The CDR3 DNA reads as TGCGCCAGCAGCTTGCTGCGGGGGGAAAAGGACTACGAGCAGTACTTC.

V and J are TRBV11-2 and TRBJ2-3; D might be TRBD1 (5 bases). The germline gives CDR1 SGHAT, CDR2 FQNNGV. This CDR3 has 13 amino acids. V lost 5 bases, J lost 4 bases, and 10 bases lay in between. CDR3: CASSLLTADTQYF. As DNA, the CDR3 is TGTGCCAGCAGCCTCCTGACAGCAGATACGCAGTATTTT.

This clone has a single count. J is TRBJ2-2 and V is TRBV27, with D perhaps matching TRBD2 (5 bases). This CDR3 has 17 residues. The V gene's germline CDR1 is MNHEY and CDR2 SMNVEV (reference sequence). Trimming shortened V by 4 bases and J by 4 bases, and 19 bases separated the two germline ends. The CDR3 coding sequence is TGTGCCAGCAGTTCGCCGTCGACAAGGACTTTCACCGGGGAGCTGTTTTTT. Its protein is CASSSPSTRTFTGELFF.

In nucleotides, the CDR3 is TGTGCCAGTAGTTCCCCCGGCAGGGTCGAGCCCCAGCATTTT. Its protein product is CASSSPGRVEPQHF. The rearrangement links TRBV19 to TRBJ1-5, with D perhaps matching TRBD1 (5 bases). Germline CDR1 LNHDA, CDR2 SQIVND (reference sequence). There are 14 residues in the CDR3. Trimming shortened V by 5 bases and J by 8 bases, and 16 bases separated the two germline ends.

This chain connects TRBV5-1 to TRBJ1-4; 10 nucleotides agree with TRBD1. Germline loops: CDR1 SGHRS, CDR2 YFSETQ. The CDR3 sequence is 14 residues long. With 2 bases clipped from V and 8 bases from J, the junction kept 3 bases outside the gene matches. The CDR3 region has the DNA TGCGCCAGCAGCTTTGGACAGGGGGGCGAAAAACTGTTTTTT. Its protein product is CASSFGQGGEKLFF.

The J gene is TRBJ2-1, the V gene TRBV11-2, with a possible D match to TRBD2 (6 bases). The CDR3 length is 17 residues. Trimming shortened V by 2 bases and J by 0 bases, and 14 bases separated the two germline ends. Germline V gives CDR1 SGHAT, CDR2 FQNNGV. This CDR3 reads CASSLYGTLSSYNEQFF. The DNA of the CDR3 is TGTGCCAGCAGCTTATACGGGACTCTTAGCTCCTACAATGAGCAGTTCTTC.

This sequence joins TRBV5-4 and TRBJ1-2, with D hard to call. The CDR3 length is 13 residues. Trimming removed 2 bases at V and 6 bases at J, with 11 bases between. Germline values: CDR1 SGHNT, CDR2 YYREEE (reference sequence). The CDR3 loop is CASSFERRHGYTF. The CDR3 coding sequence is TGTGCCAGCAGCTTCGAAAGGAGGCATGGCTACACCTTC.

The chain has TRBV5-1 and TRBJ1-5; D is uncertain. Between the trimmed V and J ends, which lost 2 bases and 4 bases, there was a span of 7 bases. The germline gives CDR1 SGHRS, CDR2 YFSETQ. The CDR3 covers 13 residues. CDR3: CASSFEVNQPQHF. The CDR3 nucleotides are TGCGCCAGCAGCTTCGAGGTGAATCAGCCCCAGCATTTT.

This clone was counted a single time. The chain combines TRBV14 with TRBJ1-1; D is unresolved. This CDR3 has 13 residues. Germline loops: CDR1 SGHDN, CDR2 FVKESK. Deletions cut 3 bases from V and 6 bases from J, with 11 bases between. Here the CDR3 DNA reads TGTGCCAGCAGCCAGGAGAGGAGGGCTGAAGCTTTCTTT. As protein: CASSQERRAEAFF.

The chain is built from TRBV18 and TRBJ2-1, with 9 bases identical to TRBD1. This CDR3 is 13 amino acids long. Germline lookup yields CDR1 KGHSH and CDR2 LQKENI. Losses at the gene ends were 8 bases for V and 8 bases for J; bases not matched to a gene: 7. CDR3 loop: CASRRDRADEQFF. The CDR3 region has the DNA TGTGCCAGCCGCAGGGACAGGGCGGATGAGCAGTTCTTC.